Listed below are T cell receptor beta chains from one sample, sequenced in a study of human T cells and chemical hapten exposure. MiXCR was run by TCRdb on the RACE reads, yielding one entry per CDR3 protein. The sample carries 300,000 to 450,000 distinct CDR3 sequences, 5% to 6.5% recorded once. The sequencing here drew on whole blood, taken in connection with sensitization to the hapten diphenylcyclopropenone (DPC). The receptors originated from a woman aged 45 to 65 with alopecia areata. Some clones in this sample may be carry-over from other donors' samples. Each CDR3 is given with its conserved first and last residue. Fields, in order: V gene, clone size, D gene, J gene, CDR3 DNA, CDR3 protein. D genes are given only for firm matches. The size field is filled for only some rows; it gives once, few, many or a size class.

TRBV4-3	many	TRBD2	TRBJ2-3	TGCGCCAGCAAGAAGCTAGCGGGGACCCCCACAGATACGCAGTATTTT	CASKKLAGTPTDTQYF
TRBV10-3	few	.	TRBJ1-5	TGTGCCATCAGTGAGGACAGGACGCAGCCCCAGCATTTT	CAISEDRTQPQHF
TRBV7-2	few	TRBD2	TRBJ2-1	TGTGCCAGCCTAGCGGGGGGGCCGGACAATGAGCAGTTCTTC	CASLAGGPDNEQFF
TRBV19	many	TRBD1	TRBJ2-7	TGTGCCAGTAGAACTCCGGGACAGGGAGTCGACGAGCAGTACTTC	CASRTPGQGVDEQYF
TRBV5-8	few	.	TRBJ1-1	TGTGCCAGCAGCTTGGTTGCTGAAGCTTTCTTT	CASSLVAEAFF
TRBV24-1	many	.	TRBJ2-3	TGTGCCACCAGTGCCAGGGGGGGCACAGATACGCAGTATTTT	CATSARGGTDTQYF
TRBV18	many	TRBD1	TRBJ1-1	TGTGCCTCCGGGACAGGGATGAACACTGAAGCTTTCTTT	CASGTGMNTEAFF
TRBV20-1	few	TRBD1	TRBJ2-3	TGCAGTGCTAGTCCTCGGGACAGGTCCACAGATACGCAGTATTTT	CSASPRDRSTDTQYF
TRBV10-3	.	TRBD2	TRBJ2-2	TGTGCCATCCCGTCACGGGAGGGGACCGGGGAGCTGTTTTTT	CAIPSREGTGELFF
TRBV2	few	.	TRBJ1-1	TGTGCCAGCTTGTTAGTCAACACTGAAGCTTTCTTT	CASLLVNTEAFF
TRBV18	many	TRBD1	TRBJ1-5	TGTGCCAGCTCACCCCTCGGGACAGGGGTTCAGCCCCAGCATTTT	CASSPLGTGVQPQHF
TRBV15	many	.	TRBJ2-3	TGTGCCACCAGCAGAGCCACGGCCACAGATACGCAGTATTTT	CATSRATATDTQYF
TRBV6-4	few	.	TRBJ2-1	TGTGCCAGCAAATCCCCCTCTAGCAATGAGCAGTTCTTC	CASKSPSSNEQFF
TRBV7-9	few	TRBD1	TRBJ2-7	TGTGCCAGCAGCGGGACAGGGGGAACCTACGAGCAGTACTTC	CASSGTGGTYEQYF
TRBV6-5	many	TRBD1	TRBJ1-2	TGTGCCAGCAGTTCCCGACAGGGGAGGGTCCTGGGCTACACCTTC	CASSSRQGRVLGYTF
TRBV20-1	many	.	TRBJ1-4	TGCAGTGCTAGAGATACGGGGCTTAATGAAAAACTGTTTTTT	CSARDTGLNEKLFF
TRBV5-1	many	.	TRBJ2-1	TGCGCCAGCAGCTTCCGGGCAGACAATGAGCAGTTCTTC	CASSFRADNEQFF